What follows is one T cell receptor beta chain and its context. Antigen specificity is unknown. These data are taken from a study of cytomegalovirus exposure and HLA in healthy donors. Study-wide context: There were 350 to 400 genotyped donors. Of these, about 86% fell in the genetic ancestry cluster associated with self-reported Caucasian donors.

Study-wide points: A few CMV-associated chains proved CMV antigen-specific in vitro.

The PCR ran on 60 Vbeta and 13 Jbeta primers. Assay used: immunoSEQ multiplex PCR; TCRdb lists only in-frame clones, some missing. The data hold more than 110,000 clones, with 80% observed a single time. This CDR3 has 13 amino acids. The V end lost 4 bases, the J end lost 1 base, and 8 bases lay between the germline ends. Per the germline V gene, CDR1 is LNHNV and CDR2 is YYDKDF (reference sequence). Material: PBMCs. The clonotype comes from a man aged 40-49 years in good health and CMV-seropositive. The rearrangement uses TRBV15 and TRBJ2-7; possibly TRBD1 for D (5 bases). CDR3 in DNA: TGTGCCACCAGCATTTCAGGGTCCTACGAGCAGTACTTC. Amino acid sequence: CATSISGSYEQYF.